The 6 T cell receptor beta chains presented below share a single source sample, sequenced in a study of vaccination effects on CD4 cells after COVID-19. Antigen-specific CD4+ T cells were expanded (with viral peptide pools) by the ViraFEST assay ahead of sequencing. Subsequent to less than eleven days of culture, CD4+ T cells were isolated. Participants received two doses of either the BNT162b2 or mRNA-1273 vaccine. These TCRs' antigens remain unknown. Sequenced by immunoSEQ multiplex PCR; TCRdb stores in-frame clones only, minus some. The sample holds roughly 23,000 clones; around 77% are singletons and the top ten take 20% to 25%. The specimen comprised CD4+ T cells from PBMCs cultured with HCoV-NL63 spike peptides, sampled after COVID-19 vaccination. These receptors were taken from a human donor who received a COVID-19 vaccine.

This clone was recorded a few times. CDR3 sequence reads: CASSRQYNRDPYGYTF. The CDR3 nucleotides are TGTGCCAGCTCACGACAGTATAACAGGGACCCCTATGGCTACACCTTC. The chain uses TRBV18 and TRBJ1-2; D possibly corresponds to TRBD1 (6 bases). CDR3 size: 16 residues. Per germline, CDR1 KGHSH and CDR2 LQKENI. The V end was cut by 4 bases, the J end by 4 bases, with 19 bases between.

The chain couples TRBV5-4 to TRBJ1-6; unclear D gene. V was clipped by 0 bases and J by 0 bases, with 10 bases between them. CDR1 SGHNT and CDR2 YYREEE come from the germline V gene (reference sequence). This CDR3 spans 17 amino acids. CDR3 DNA: TGTGCCAGCAGCTTGGGGCAGATAAGCTCCTATAATTCACCCCTCCACTTT. It encodes CASSLGQISSYNSPLHF. Drawing the rest from reference TRBV5-4 and TRBJ1-6, the complete variable domain is ETGVTQSPTHLIKTRGQQVTLRCSSQSGHNTVSWYQQALGQGPQFIFQYYREEENGRGNFPPRFSGLQFPNYSSELNVNALELDDSALYLCASSLGQISSYNSPLHFGNGTRLTVT.

V is TRBV2 and J is TRBJ2-3, with a possible D match to TRBD2 (5 bases). Germline assignment: CDR1 SNHLY and CDR2 FYNNEI. Trimming removed 4 bases from V and 0 bases from J, with 11 bases in between. The CDR3 has 15 amino acids. The CDR3 reads CASSGGGRSTDTQYF. The CDR3 DNA sequence: TGTGCCAGCAGTGGTGGAGGACGGAGCACAGATACGCAGTATTTT.

The chain has TRBV10-3 and TRBJ1-5; possible D gene TRBD1, 5 bases. CDR3 length equals 12 residues. V lost 6 bases to trimming and J lost 5 bases, with 8 bases between them. The germline V gene encodes CDR1 ENHRY and CDR2 SYGVKD. CDR3 in amino acids: CAIRGGDQPQHF. The CDR3 DNA reads as TGTGCCATCAGGGGGGGGGATCAGCCCCAGCATTTT.

The chain couples TRBV19 to TRBJ2-1, with D perhaps TRBD2 (5 bases). The CDR3 spans 15 residues. V was cut by 5 bases and J by 4 bases, with 15 bases left in between. The V gene's germline CDR1 is LNHDA and CDR2 SQIVND (reference sequence). DNA of the CDR3: TGTGCCAGTAGTGGAGGTGGGCTCAGATACAATGAGCAGTTCTTC. Translating gives CASSGGGLRYNEQFF.

The rearrangement links TRBV2 to TRBJ2-3; no definite D call. Germline CDR1 reads SNHLY; CDR2 reads FYNNEI. The ends were cut back, 8 bases at V and 3 bases at J, with 9 bases in the middle. CDR3 length equals 12 residues. CDR3 protein: CASGWGTDTQYF. In DNA, the CDR3 is TGTGCCAGCGGGTGGGGTACAGATACGCAGTATTTT.